Sequencing of this T cell receptor (beta chain) was carried out in a study of T cells in Graves' hyperthyroidism and ophthalmopathy. The source material, RNA transcripts, was used to amplify TCR beta CDR3 regions. In the first-round RT-PCR of the TCR CDR3, the HTBI primer set was used. TCRdb fed the multiplex PCR reads into MiXCR, producing one record per CDR3 protein. The sample contains about 560,000 distinct CDR3 sequences, under 60% of which appear only once. The sequence came from a woman between 18 and 29 years old with Graves' hyperthyroidism. Sequenced input: peripheral blood or thyroid tissue (not recorded which).

Here the CDR3 DNA reads TGTGCCAGCAGCCCCTTCCCTAGCAATCAGCCCCAGCATTTT. Translation gives CASSPFPSNQPQHF. This chain uses TRBV4-2 with TRBJ1-5; no reliable D call. Germline-derived CDR1 and CDR2 are LGHNA and YNFKEQ. The V and J ends lost 4 bases and 0 bases respectively, with 7 bases between them. This CDR3 comprises 14 residues.